These 16 T cell receptor beta chains originate from one sample sequenced in a study of cytomegalovirus exposure and HLA in healthy donors. Researchers ran the PCR with 60 Vbeta and 13 Jbeta primers. Profiling relied on immunoSEQ multiplex PCR, and the TCRdb table lists in-frame clones only, not all of them. In the table there are about 170,000 clones, about three quarters of which are singletons. The source material was PBMCs. Receptors were obtained from a female donor in good health and CMV-seronegative.

This chain joins TRBV10-3 and TRBJ1-2; the match to TRBD1 covers 8 bases. Germline CDR1 and CDR2: ENHRY and SYGVKD. Unmatched junction bases numbered 5, after V lost 4 bases and J lost 4 bases. The CDR3 covers 14 residues. As DNA, the CDR3 is TGTGCCATCAGTGGGACAGGGCTGGGCTATGGCTACACCTTC. Protein sequence: CAISGTGLGYGYTF.

The gene calls are TRBV11-2 and TRBJ2-3, with TRBD2 matching 10 bases. The CDR3 sequence is 16 residues long. The V gene's germline CDR1 is SGHAT and CDR2 FQNNGV. J gave up 3 bases and V 5 bases, and 8 bases lay outside the gene matches. CDR3 nucleotides: TGTGCCAGCAGCCTGGTAGCGGGAGGTGTGACAGATACGCAGTATTTT. Amino acid sequence: CASSLVAGGVTDTQYF.

Note on this clone: At the DNA level, this CDR3 is encoded by other sequences in the same sample as well. The chain employs TRBV19 and TRBJ2-3; the match to TRBD2 covers 9 bases. This CDR3 is built from 13 residues. CDR1 and CDR2 (germline): LNHDA, SQIVND (reference sequence). Trimming removed 6 bases from V and 4 bases from J; junction bases left unmatched: 2. CDR3 nucleotides: TGTGCCAGTAGAGTAGCGGGAGCAGATACGCAGTATTTT. Amino acid sequence: CASRVAGADTQYF.

The chain combines TRBV30 with TRBJ2-5, with D perhaps TRBD2 (7 bases). Per germline, CDR1 GTSNPN and CDR2 SVGIG (reference sequence). With 5 bases removed from V and 2 bases from J, the gap between germline ends came to 12 bases. This CDR3 has 13 residues. CDR3: CAWERGGQETQYF. In nucleotides, the CDR3 is TGTGCCTGGGAGAGGGGGGGGCAAGAGACCCAGTACTTC.

The chain carries TRBV19 and TRBJ2-4; the D gene is possibly TRBD2 (6 bases). CDR3 length: 18 amino acids. CDR1 and CDR2 from the germline V gene are LNHDA and SQIVND (reference sequence). V was pared by 3 bases and J by 3 bases, with 21 bases between. The CDR3 spells CASSIGWRGRTVKNIQYF. DNA for the CDR3: TGTGCCAGTAGTATTGGGTGGCGGGGACGTACAGTCAAAAACATTCAGTACTTC.

This chain uses TRBV19 with TRBJ1-4; possible D gene TRBD1, 6 bases. CDR1 and CDR2 from the germline V gene are LNHDA and SQIVND (reference sequence). The CDR3 loop spans 18 amino acids. The ends were cut back, 7 bases at V and 0 bases at J, with 21 bases in the middle. CDR3: CASNPRWTDVATNEKLFF. CDR3 bases: TGTGCCAGTAACCCTCGTTGGACAGACGTTGCAACTAATGAAAAACTGTTTTTT.

The chain couples TRBV21-1 to TRBJ1-1; the table's D call TRBD1 went unverified against the DNA. TRBV21-1 is termed a pseudogene. The CDR3 length is 16 residues. CDR3 nucleotide sequence: TGTGCCAGCAGCTTTCGGGAGGACAGGGCGAACACTGAAGCTTTCTTT. Translation gives CASSFREDRANTEAFF.

The chain combines TRBV5-4 with TRBJ1-2; no reliable D call. CDR3 length: 16 amino acids. V gave up 0 bases and J gave up 4 bases, with 16 bases separating them. From germline, CDR1 is SGHNT and CDR2 YYREEE (reference sequence). In DNA, the CDR3 is TGTGCCAGCAGCTTGGGAGGCGCCCGATTGGTCTATGGCTACACCTTC. It specifies CASSLGGARLVYGYTF. Full variable domain (rest looked up from reference TRBV5-4 and TRBJ1-2): ETGVTQSPTHLIKTRGQQVTLRCSSQSGHNTVSWYQQALGQGPQFIFQYYREEENGRGNFPPRFSGLQFPNYSSELNVNALELDDSALYLCASSLGGARLVYGYTFGSGTRLTVV.

This clone occurred a few times. The chain recombines TRBV30 with TRBJ1-4; no firm D call. Trimming took 4 bases from V and 10 from J, leaving 19 bases between them. The length of the CDR3 is 14 residues. Germline CDR1 and CDR2: GTSNPN and SVGIG (reference sequence). The CDR3 is CAWNGGEPGGKLFF. CDR3 nucleotides: TGTGCCTGGAACGGCGGGGAGCCTGGAGGAAAACTGTTTTTT. Combining the CDR3 with reference TRBV30 and TRBJ1-4 gives the whole variable domain SQTIHQWPATLVQPVGSPLSLECTVEGTSNPNLYWYRQAAGRGLQLLFYSVGIGQISSEVPQNLSASRPQDRQFILSSKKLLLSDSGFYLCAWNGGEPGGKLFFGSGTQLSVL.

This clone was recorded only once. V and J are TRBV5-1 and TRBJ2-5, with D maybe TRBD2 (5 bases). The better agreement between TRBJ2-7 and the DNA end casts doubt on the J call. Germline CDR1 SGHRS, CDR2 YFSETQ. The CDR3 length is 13 residues. CDR3 amino acids: CASRVGSSYEQYF. CDR3 bases: TGCGCCAGCAGGGTAGGGAGCTCCTACGAGCAGTACTTC.

As for this clone: The junction does not match germline at one end; this may be a read error. The CDR3 protein is CASSAGQGNSGANGLTF. In nucleotides, the CDR3 is TGTGCCAGCAGCGCGGGACAGGGAAACTCTGGGGCCAACGGCCTGACTTTC. The V call is TRBV9, the J call TRBJ2-6; 9 bases match TRBD1. The CDR3 spans 17 residues. In germline, CDR1 is SGDLS, CDR2 YYNGEE.

The chain combines TRBV29-1 with TRBJ2-5; TRBD2 matches at 11 bases. V shed 8 bases, J shed 4 bases, and the junction held 6 bases outside the gene matches. The CDR3 has 13 amino acids. Germline V gives CDR1 SQVTM, CDR2 ANQGSEA. CDR3 sequence reads: CSSATSGGETQYF. For the CDR3, the DNA is TGCAGCTCCGCAACTAGCGGGGGAGAGACCCAGTACTTC.

J is TRBJ1-5 and V is TRBV2; 7 bases match TRBD1. The CDR3 runs to 15 residues. Germline V gives CDR1 SNHLY, CDR2 FYNNEI. Unmatched junction bases numbered 7, after V lost 4 bases and J lost 4 bases. DNA for the CDR3: TGTGCCAGCAGTGGGGAAAGGGGGCCGAATCAGCCCCAGCATTTT. Protein sequence: CASSGERGPNQPQHF. Filled out from reference TRBV2 and TRBJ1-5, the complete variable domain reads EPEVTQTPSHQVTQMGQEVILRCVPISNHLYFYWYRQILGQKVEFLVSFYNNEISEKSEIFDDQFSVERPDGSNFTLKIRSTKLEDSAMYFCASSGERGPNQPQHFGDGTRLSIL.

This chain connects TRBV7-9 to TRBJ1-4; 9 bases fit TRBD1. Germline trimming cut 1 base from V and 7 bases from J; bases unmatched to any gene: 4. Germline V gene sequence: CDR1 SEHNR, CDR2 FQNEAQ (reference sequence). The CDR3 consists of 15 residues. The CDR3, as DNA: TGTGCCAGCAGCTTAGAAGGGACAGGGCTTGAAAAACTGTTTTTT. This sequence encodes CASSLEGTGLEKLFF.

The chain employs TRBV28 and TRBJ2-3; 8 bases agree with TRBD1. Germline CDR1 is MDHEN and CDR2 is SYDVKM. The J segment lost 5 bases and the V segment lost 3 bases, leaving 7 bases of the junction unmatched. The CDR3 length is 15 residues. CDR3 DNA: TGTGCCAGCAGTTTGGGACAGGTAGCTCGAGATACGCAGTATTTT. It yields the protein CASSLGQVARDTQYF.

This clone came up once. The chain joins TRBV13 to TRBJ2-7; 14 bases map to TRBD2. CDR3 length: 14 residues. V lost 5 bases to trimming and J lost 7 bases; unmatched junction nucleotides: 4. Germline V CDR1 and CDR2: PRHDT, FYEKMQ (reference sequence). The chain's CDR3 is CASSRLAGGREQYF. DNA of the CDR3: TGTGCCAGCAGCCGACTAGCGGGGGGGCGGGAGCAGTACTTC.